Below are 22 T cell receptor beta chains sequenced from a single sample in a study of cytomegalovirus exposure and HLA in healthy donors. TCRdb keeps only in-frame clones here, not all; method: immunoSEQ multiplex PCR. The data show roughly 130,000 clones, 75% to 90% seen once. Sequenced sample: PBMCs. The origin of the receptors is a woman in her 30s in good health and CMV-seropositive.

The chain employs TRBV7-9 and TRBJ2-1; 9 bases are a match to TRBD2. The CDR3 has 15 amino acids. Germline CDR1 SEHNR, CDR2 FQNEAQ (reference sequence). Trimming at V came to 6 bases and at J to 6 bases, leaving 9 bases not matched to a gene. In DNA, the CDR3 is TGTGCCAGCAGACCGGCGGGGGGGCCAGGCAATGAGCAGTTCTTC. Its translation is CASRPAGGPGNEQFF.

The CDR3 DNA sequence: TGTGCCAGCAGTTTGACGGGGATCTCTGGAAACACCATATATTTT. Translation gives CASSLTGISGNTIYF. This chain links TRBV27 with TRBJ1-3; unclear D gene. This CDR3 has 15 amino acids. V shed 3 bases and J shed 0 bases, with 9 bases lying between them. Germline assignment: CDR1 MNHEY and CDR2 SMNVEV (reference sequence).

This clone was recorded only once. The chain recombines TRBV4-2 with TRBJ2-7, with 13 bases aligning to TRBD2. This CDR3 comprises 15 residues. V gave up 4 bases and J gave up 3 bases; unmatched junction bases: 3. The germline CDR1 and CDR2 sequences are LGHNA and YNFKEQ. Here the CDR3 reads CASSRGLAGDYEQYF. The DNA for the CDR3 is TGTGCCAGCAGCCGCGGACTAGCGGGGGACTACGAGCAGTACTTC.

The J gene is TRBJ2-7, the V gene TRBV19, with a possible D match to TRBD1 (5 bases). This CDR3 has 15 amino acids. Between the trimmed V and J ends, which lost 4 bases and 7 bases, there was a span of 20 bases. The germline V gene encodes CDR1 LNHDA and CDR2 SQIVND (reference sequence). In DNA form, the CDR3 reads TGTGCCAGTAGTAACACAAAGGGGCCGACAGCAGAGCAGTACTTC. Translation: CASSNTKGPTAEQYF. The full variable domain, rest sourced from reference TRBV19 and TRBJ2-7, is DGGITQSPKYLFRKEGQNVTLSCEQNLNHDAMYWYRQDPGQGLRLIYYSQIVNDFQKGDIAEGYSVSREKKESFPLTVTSAQKNPTAFYLCASSNTKGPTAEQYFGPGTRLTVT.

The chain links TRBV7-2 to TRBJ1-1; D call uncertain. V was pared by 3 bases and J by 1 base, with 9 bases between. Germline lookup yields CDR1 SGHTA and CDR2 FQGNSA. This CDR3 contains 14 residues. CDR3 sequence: CASSFIRQNTEAFF. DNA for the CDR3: TGTGCCAGCAGCTTCATCAGGCAGAACACTGAAGCTTTCTTT. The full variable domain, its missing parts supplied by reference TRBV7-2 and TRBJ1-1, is GAGVSQSPSNKVTEKGKDVELRCDPISGHTALYWYRQSLGQGLEFLIYFQGNSAPDKSGLPSDRFSAERTGGSVSTLTIQRTQQEDSAVYLCASSFIRQNTEAFFGQGTRLTVV.

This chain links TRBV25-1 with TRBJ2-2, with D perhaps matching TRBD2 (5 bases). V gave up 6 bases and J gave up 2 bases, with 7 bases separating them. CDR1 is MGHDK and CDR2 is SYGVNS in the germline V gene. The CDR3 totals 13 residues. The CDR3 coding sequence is TGTGCCAGCAGCGGGGTTAACACCGGGGAGCTGTTTTTT. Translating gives CASSGVNTGELFF.

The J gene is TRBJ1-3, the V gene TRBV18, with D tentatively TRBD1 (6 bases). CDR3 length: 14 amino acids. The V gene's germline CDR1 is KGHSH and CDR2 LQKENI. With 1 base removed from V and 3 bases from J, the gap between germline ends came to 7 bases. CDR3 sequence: CASSPQDSGNTIYF. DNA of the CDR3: TGTGCCAGCTCACCACAGGACAGTGGAAACACCATATATTTT.

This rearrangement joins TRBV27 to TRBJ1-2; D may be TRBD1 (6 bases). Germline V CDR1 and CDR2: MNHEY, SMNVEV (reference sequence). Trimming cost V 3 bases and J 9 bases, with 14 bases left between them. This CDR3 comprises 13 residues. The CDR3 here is CASSFGGGSRYTF. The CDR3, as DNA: TGTGCCAGCAGTTTTGGGGGGGGCTCACGCTACACCTTC.

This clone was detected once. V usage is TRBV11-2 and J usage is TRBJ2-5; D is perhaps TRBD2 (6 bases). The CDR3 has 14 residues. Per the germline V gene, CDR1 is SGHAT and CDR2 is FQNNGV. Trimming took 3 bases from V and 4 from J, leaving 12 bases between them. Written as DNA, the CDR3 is TGTGCCAGCAGCTTTCAACTAGCTCGAGAGACCCAGTACTTC. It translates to CASSFQLARETQYF. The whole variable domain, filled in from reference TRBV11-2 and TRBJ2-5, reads EAGVAQSPRYKIIEKRQSVAFWCNPISGHATLYWYQQILGQGPKLLIQFQNNGVVDDSQLPKDRFSAERLKGVDSTLKIQPAKLEDSAVYLCASSFQLARETQYFGPGTRLLVL.

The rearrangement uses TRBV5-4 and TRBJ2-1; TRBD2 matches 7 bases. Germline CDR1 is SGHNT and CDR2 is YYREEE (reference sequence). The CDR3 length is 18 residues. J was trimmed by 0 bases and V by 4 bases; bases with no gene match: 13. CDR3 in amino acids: CASSLGGLRSRSYNEQFF. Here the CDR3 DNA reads TGTGCCAGCAGCCTCGGGGGGTTACGGAGCCGCTCCTACAATGAGCAGTTCTTC. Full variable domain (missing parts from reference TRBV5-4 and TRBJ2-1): ETGVTQSPTHLIKTRGQQVTLRCSSQSGHNTVSWYQQALGQGPQFIFQYYREEENGRGNFPPRFSGLQFPNYSSELNVNALELDDSALYLCASSLGGLRSRSYNEQFFGPGTRLTVL.

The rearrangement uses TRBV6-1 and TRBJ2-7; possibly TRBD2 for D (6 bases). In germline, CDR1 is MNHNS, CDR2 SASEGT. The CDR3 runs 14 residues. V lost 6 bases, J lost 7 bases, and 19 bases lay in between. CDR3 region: CASSRDFESGEQYF. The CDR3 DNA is TGTGCCAGCAGCCGGGACTTCGAGTCGGGGGAGCAGTACTTC.

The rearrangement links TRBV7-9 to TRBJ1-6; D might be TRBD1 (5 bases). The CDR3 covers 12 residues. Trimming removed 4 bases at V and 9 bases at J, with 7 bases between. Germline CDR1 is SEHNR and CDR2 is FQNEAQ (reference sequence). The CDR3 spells CASSSQGSPLHF. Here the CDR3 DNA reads TGTGCCAGCAGCTCCCAGGGTTCACCCCTCCACTTT.

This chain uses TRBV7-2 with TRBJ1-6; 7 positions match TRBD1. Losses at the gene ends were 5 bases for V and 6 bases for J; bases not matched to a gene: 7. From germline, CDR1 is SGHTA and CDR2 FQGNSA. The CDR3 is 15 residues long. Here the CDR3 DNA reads TGTGCCAGCAGCCTTACGGGACAGATTAATTCACCCCTCCACTTT. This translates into CASSLTGQINSPLHF. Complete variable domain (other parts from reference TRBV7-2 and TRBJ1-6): GAGVSQSPSNKVTEKGKDVELRCDPISGHTALYWYRQSLGQGLEFLIYFQGNSAPDKSGLPSDRFSAERTGGSVSTLTIQRTQQEDSAVYLCASSLTGQINSPLHFGNGTRLTVT.

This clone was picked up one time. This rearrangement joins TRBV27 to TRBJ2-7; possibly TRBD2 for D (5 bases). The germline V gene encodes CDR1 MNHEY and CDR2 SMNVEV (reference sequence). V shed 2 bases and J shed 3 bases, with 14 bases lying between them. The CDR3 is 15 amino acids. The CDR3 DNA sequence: TGTGCCAGCAGTTTAACCGCTGGACTGAGCTACGAGCAGTACTTC. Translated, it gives CASSLTAGLSYEQYF.

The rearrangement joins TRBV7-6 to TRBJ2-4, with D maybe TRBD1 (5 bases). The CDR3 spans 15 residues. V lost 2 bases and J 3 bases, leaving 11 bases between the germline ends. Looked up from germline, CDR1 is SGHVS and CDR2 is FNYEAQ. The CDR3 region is CASSLRRDGKNIQYF. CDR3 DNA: TGTGCCAGCAGCTTACGCAGGGATGGCAAAAACATTCAGTACTTC.

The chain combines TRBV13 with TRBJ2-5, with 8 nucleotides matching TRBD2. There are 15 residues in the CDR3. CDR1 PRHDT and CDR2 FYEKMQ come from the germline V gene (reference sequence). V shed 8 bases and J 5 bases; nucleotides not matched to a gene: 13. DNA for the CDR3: TGTGCCAGCCGCGGGGCGGGACTAGATGGGGAGACCCAGTACTTC. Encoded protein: CASRGAGLDGETQYF.

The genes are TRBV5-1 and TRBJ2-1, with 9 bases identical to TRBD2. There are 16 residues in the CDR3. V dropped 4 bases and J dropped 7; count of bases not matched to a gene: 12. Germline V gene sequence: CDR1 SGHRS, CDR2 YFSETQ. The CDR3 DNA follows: TGCGCCAGCAGCCTCTTAGCGGGAGCTGGATTGAATGAGCAGTTCTTC. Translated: CASSLLAGAGLNEQFF. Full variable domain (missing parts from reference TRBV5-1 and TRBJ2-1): KAGVTQTPRYLIKTRGQQVTLSCSPISGHRSVSWYQQTPGQGLQFLFEYFSETQRNKGNFPGRFSGRQFSNSRSEMNVSTLELGDSALYLCASSLLAGAGLNEQFFGPGTRLTVL.

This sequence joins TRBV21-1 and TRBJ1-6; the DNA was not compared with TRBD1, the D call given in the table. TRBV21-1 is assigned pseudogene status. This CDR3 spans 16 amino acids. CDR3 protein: CASSKTRGSGNSPLHF. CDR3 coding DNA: TGTGCCAGCAGCAAGACCAGGGGTTCAGGGAATTCACCCCTCCACTTT.

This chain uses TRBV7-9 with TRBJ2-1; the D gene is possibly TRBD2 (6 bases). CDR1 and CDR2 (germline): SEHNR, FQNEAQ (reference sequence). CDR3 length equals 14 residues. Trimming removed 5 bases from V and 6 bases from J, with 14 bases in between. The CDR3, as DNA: TGTGCCAGCAGCAAGGGACTGGCCAGCAATGAGCAGTTCTTC. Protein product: CASSKGLASNEQFF.

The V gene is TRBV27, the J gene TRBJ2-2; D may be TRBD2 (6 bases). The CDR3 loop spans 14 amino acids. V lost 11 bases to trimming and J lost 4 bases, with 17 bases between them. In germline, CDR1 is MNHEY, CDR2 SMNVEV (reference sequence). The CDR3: CAGPPGLGTGELFF. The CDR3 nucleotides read TGTGCCGGACCCCCGGGACTCGGCACCGGGGAGCTGTTTTTT.

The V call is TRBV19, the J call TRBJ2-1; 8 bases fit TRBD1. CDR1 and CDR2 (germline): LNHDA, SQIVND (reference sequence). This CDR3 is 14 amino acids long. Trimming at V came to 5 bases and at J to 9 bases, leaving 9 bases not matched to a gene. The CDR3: CASSPWTGSIEQFF. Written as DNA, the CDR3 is TGTGCCAGTAGTCCGTGGACAGGGTCAATTGAGCAGTTCTTC.

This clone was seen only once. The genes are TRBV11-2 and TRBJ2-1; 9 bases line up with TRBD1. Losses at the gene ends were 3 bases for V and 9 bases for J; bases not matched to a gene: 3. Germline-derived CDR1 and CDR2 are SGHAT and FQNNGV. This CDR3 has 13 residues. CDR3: CASSFGQGTEQFF. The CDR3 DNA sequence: TGTGCCAGCAGCTTCGGACAGGGGACTGAGCAGTTCTTC.